The present T cell receptor (beta chain) was sequenced within a study of blood T cell repertoires in COVID-19. The wider study: The United States, Italy and Spain supplied acute and convalescent COVID-19 samples. PBMCs, B-cell-depleted T cells, or T cells provided the cDNA or gDNA that made up the material.

The CDR3 extends over 13 amino acids. Trimming removed 3 bases from V and 5 bases from J, with 12 bases in between. In germline, CDR1 is SGDLS, CDR2 YYNGEE. Source study methods: Scientists estimated how many nucleated cells there were by amplifying reference gene primers. Only in-frame clones appear in the TCRdb table, and some are missing; sequencing was by immunoSEQ multiplex PCR. V and J calls and clone size follow that table, whereas D and trimming were derived from the DNA. Of roughly 120,000 clones listed, about 87% were seen once; the top ten hold roughly 4.4%. The chain has TRBV9 and TRBJ2-7; tentative D call: TRBD2 (6 bases). This receptor was taken from a woman between 50 and 59 years old with acute or convalescent COVID-19. Sequenced input: peripheral blood. As DNA, the CDR3 is TGTGCCAGCAGCGCAGCCTGGGGGGACGAGCAGTACTTC. Its translation is CASSAAWGDEQYF.